A selection of T cell receptor beta chains follows, all from one sample in a study of T cells after yellow fever vaccination. TCRdb analysed the 5' RACE reads with MiXCR anew, one entry per CDR3 protein. The sample records some 670,000 distinct CDR3 sequences, 12% being singletons. The sample here was PBMCs, taken on the day of the yellow fever booster vaccination. The receptors come from a man under 40 who received the YFV17D yellow fever vaccine. CDR3s include the opening cysteine and the closing phenylalanine or tryptophan. A D gene is named only where the DNA matches it firmly. Only some rows state a clone size, as once, few, many or a class for expanded clones.

clone size | D gene | J gene | CDR3 length | V gene | CDR3 DNA | CDR3 protein
. | . | TRBJ2-7 | 13 | TRBV6-6 | TGTGCCAGCAGGTGGGGGTTAACCTACGAGCAGTACTTC | CASRWGLTYEQYF
. | . | TRBJ1-6 | 16 | TRBV4-3 | TGCGCCAGCAGCCAAGACTTGTCCGCGGGGAGATCACCCCTCCACTTT | CASSQDLSAGRSPLHF
few | . | TRBJ1-5 | 13 | TRBV6-1 | TGTGCCAGCAGTGGACAGGAGGATCAGCCCCAGCATTTT | CASSGQEDQPQHF
. | . | TRBJ2-3 | 15 | TRBV7-9 | TGTGCCAGCAGCTCCTTATTGGGGAACACAGATACGCAGTATTTT | CASSSLLGNTDTQYF
. | TRBD2 | TRBJ2-1 | 17 | TRBV6-2/TRBV6-3 | TGTGCCAGCAGTCCTCTAGCGGGAGTGATTCCCTACAATGAGCAGTTCTTC | CASSPLAGVIPYNEQFF
. | . | TRBJ1-1 | 11 | TRBV29-1 | TGCAGCGCCCCAAGGGGGAATGAAGCTTTCTTT | CSAPRGNEAFF
many | . | TRBJ2-7 | 14 | TRBV18 | TGTGCCAGCTCGCCGGGGGGCTCTAGGCCCGAGCAGTACTTC | CASSPGGSRPEQYF
. | TRBD2 | TRBJ2-7 | 18 | TRBV20-1 | TGCAGTGCTAGTAGCCCCACAGGACTAGCCAAGCTCGTCTACGAGCAGTACTTC | CSASSPTGLAKLVYEQYF
. | . | TRBJ2-5 | 13 | TRBV2 | TGTGCCAGCAGTTTGACCACCCCAGGGACCCAGTACTTC | CASSLTTPGTQYF
many | . | TRBJ2-1 | 11 | TRBV7-9 | TGTGCCAGCGGATTGGAGACTGTGCAGTTCTTC | CASGLETVQFF
few | TRBD1 | TRBJ1-2 | 15 | TRBV4-2 | TGTGCCAGCAGCCAAAGAGCCGGGACAGAGAATGGCTACACCTTC | CASSQRAGTENGYTF
few | TRBD2 | TRBJ2-7 | 15 | TRBV11-2 | TGTGCCAGTTTAAAGGAGCTAGCGGGACTCAGCGAGCAGTACTTC | CASLKELAGLSEQYF
. | . | TRBJ1-2 | 14 | TRBV14 | TGTGCCAGCAGCCAGGCGAGAGGGGGCTATGGCTACACCTTC | CASSQARGGYGYTF
few | . | TRBJ2-7 | 11 | TRBV7-2 | TGTGCCAGCAGCTCATCAGTGGGGCAGTACTTC | CASSSSVGQYF
. | . | TRBJ1-2 | 12 | TRBV20-1 | TGCAGTGCCGGGCGGGGCAAAGATGGCTACACCTTC | CSAGRGKDGYTF
. | TRBD2 | TRBJ2-1 | 15 | TRBV18 | TGTGCCAGCTTACCTGGAGCGGGACTTCACAATGAGCAGTTCTTC | CASLPGAGLHNEQFF
. | . | TRBJ2-5 | 16 | TRBV27 | TGTGCCAGCAGTTTAAAGGACAGTGGCGAGAGAGAGACCCAGTACTTC | CASSLKDSGERETQYF
many | . | TRBJ2-7 | 14 | TRBV7-9 | TGTGCCAGCAGCCACGGTGGGGGGCCCTACGAGCAGTACTTC | CASSHGGGPYEQYF
few | . | TRBJ2-7 | 13 | TRBV14 | TGTGCCAGCAGCCAAGAAGTCTTCTACGAGCAGTACTTC | CASSQEVFYEQYF
few | TRBD1 | TRBJ1-2 | 15 | TRBV5-1 | TGCGCCAGCAGCTTGGGACGAAGGACAGGGGATGGCTACACCTTC | CASSLGRRTGDGYTF
few | . | TRBJ2-3 | 13 | TRBV29-1 | TGCAGCGTTGGGGGCTGGGAAACAGATACGCAGTATTTT | CSVGGWETDTQYF
many | . | TRBJ2-7 | 15 | TRBV20-1 | TGCAGTGCTAGAGATTCAGGGCAGGGTACCTACGAGCAGTACTTC | CSARDSGQGTYEQYF
few | . | TRBJ2-1 | 14 | TRBV6-2/TRBV6-3 | TGTGCCAGCAGTTACTCGGACCGAGGGGCGGCGCAGTTCTTC | CASSYSDRGAAQFF
. | . | TRBJ1-4 | 13 | TRBV7-9 | TGTGCCAGCAGCGATCTGGTTGGGGAAAAACTGTTTTTT | CASSDLVGEKLFF
. | . | TRBJ2-7 | 19 | TRBV7-8 | TGTGCCAGCAGCTTAGCGACGGCCTCTCGACCGGGACATAACTACGAGCAGTACTTC | CASSLATASRPGHNYEQYF
few | . | TRBJ1-4 | 13 | TRBV20-1 | TGCAGTGCTAGTACCGGGCCTGGCGAAAAACTGTTTTTT | CSASTGPGEKLFF
few | TRBD1 | TRBJ1-1 | 14 | TRBV12-3/TRBV12-4 | TGTGCCAGCAGTTTTTACAGGGGCGACACTGAAGCTTTCTTT | CASSFYRGDTEAFF
many | . | TRBJ2-5 | 13 | TRBV10-2 | TGCGCCAGCAGGAAGGATATTTGGGAGACCCAGTACTTC | CASRKDIWETQYF
many | TRBD1 | TRBJ2-7 | 15 | TRBV20-1 | TGCAGTGCTAGATCCGCCGGGACAGTAACTGGAGAGCAGTACTTC | CSARSAGTVTGEQYF
few | TRBD1 | TRBJ2-1 | 16 | TRBV6-1 | TGTGCCAGCAGGAGGACAGGGGAAGAGAGATACAATGAGCAGTTCTTC | CASRRTGEERYNEQFF
. | TRBD2 | TRBJ2-1 | 16 | TRBV5-1 | TGCGCCAGCAGCTTGTCCGGACTAGCCGCCTACAATGAGCAGTTCTTC | CASSLSGLAAYNEQFF
. | TRBD2 | TRBJ2-1 | 16 | TRBV6-5 | TGTGCCAGCAGTTACCCGACTAGCGGGAGGGCCCATGAGCAGTTCTTC | CASSYPTSGRAHEQFF
. | . | TRBJ1-5 | 15 | TRBV27 | TGTGCCAGCAGTGGTCTCGGGGACCGCAATCAGCCCCAGCATTTT | CASSGLGDRNQPQHF
few | TRBD1 | TRBJ1-1 | 16 | TRBV27 | TGTGCCAGCAGTTTGCGGGACAGCGGACGGAACACTGAAGCTTTCTTT | CASSLRDSGRNTEAFF
few | . | TRBJ1-2 | 13 | TRBV7-9 | TGTGCCAGCCTGGCAGAGAGTAACTATGGCTACACCTTC | CASLAESNYGYTF
many | . | TRBJ2-3 | 14 | TRBV5-4 | TGTGCCAGCAGCCTGCCTGGCGCCACAGATACGCAGTATTTT | CASSLPGATDTQYF
. | TRBD2 | TRBJ2-1 | 15 | TRBV5-4 | TGTGCCAGCAGCCCGGGACTAGCGGCGGGCGATGAGCAGTTCTTC | CASSPGLAAGDEQFF
. | TRBD1 | TRBJ2-7 | 14 | TRBV5-1 | TGCGCCAGCAGTGGGTCTGACAGGGGTGACGAGCAGTACTTC | CASSGSDRGDEQYF
. | TRBD1 | TRBJ2-1 | 14 | TRBV5-1 | TGCGCCACCCGGACAGGGGGGAATTACAATGAGCAGTTCTTC | CATRTGGNYNEQFF
few | . | TRBJ2-3 | 15 | TRBV7-2 | TGTGCCAGCAGCCGCCAGGCCCTATCAGGGGATACGCAGTATTTT | CASSRQALSGDTQYF
few | . | TRBJ2-3 | 16 | TRBV5-1 | TGCGCCAGCAGCCTAGGGACGACCAGGCAGACAGATACGCAGTATTTT | CASSLGTTRQTDTQYF
few | TRBD2 | TRBJ2-5 | 16 | TRBV18 | TGTGCCAGCTCACGAGGACTAGCGGGAGTGGGAGAGACCCAGTACTTC | CASSRGLAGVGETQYF
few | . | TRBJ1-1 | 15 | TRBV9 | TGTGCCAGCAGCGTAGGTCCGGTTTCGAGGACTGAAGCTTTCTTT | CASSVGPVSRTEAFF
. | TRBD2 | TRBJ2-3 | 14 | TRBV27 | TGTGCCAGCAGAAGACTAGCGGTTCAAGATACGCAGTATTTT | CASRRLAVQDTQYF
. | TRBD1 | TRBJ1-2 | 16 | TRBV3-1 | TGTGCCAGCAGCCATACAACCGGGACAGGGGGCCATGGCTACACCTTC | CASSHTTGTGGHGYTF
. | . | TRBJ2-5 | 15 | TRBV15 | TGTGCCACCGGCCGGGGCGGCGGCCCACAAGAGACCCAGTACTTC | CATGRGGGPQETQYF
. | . | TRBJ2-4 | 14 | TRBV28 | TGTGCCAGCAGTCCGCAGAAAGCGGAAAACATTCAGTACTTC | CASSPQKAENIQYF
. | TRBD1 | TRBJ2-3 | 16 | TRBV24-1 | TGTGCCACCAGTGATTCCGGGACAGGGAGGACAGATACGCAGTATTTT | CATSDSGTGRTDTQYF
. | . | TRBJ2-7 | 16 | TRBV6-2/TRBV6-3 | TGTGCCAGCAGTTACCGGAGGGCCGTGACAAACTACGAGCAGTACTTC | CASSYRRAVTNYEQYF
. | . | TRBJ2-1 | 12 | TRBV3-1 | TGTGCCAGCAGCCCCTCCGAGAATGAGCAGTTCTTC | CASSPSENEQFF
. | . | TRBJ2-2 | 14 | TRBV5-1 | TGCGCCAGCAGCGTGTCGGGGTACACCGGGGAGCTGTTTTTT | CASSVSGYTGELFF
. | . | TRBJ2-7 | 14 | TRBV5-8 | TGTGCCAGCAGCTTGGCAGTCAGGGGTTACGAGCAGTACTTC | CASSLAVRGYEQYF
few | TRBD1 | TRBJ2-7 | 14 | TRBV29-1 | TGCAGCGTTGCCCCGGGACAGAAACCCTACGAGCAGTACTTC | CSVAPGQKPYEQYF
many | . | TRBJ2-2 | 15 | TRBV5-1 | TGCGCCAGCACTCCCGGGACACTAGTCACCGGGGAGCTGTTTTTT | CASTPGTLVTGELFF
. | . | TRBJ2-7 | 11 | TRBV29-1 | TGCAGCGTAGCAACAGGGCCCGAGCAGTACTTC | CSVATGPEQYF
. | . | TRBJ2-7 | 13 | TRBV13 | TGTGCCAGCAGGTGGGGGAAGTCCTACGAGCAGTACTTC | CASRWGKSYEQYF
few | . | TRBJ2-1 | 18 | TRBV6-5 | TGTGCCAGCAGTTTCGTTAGGACGGGTATAAGCTCCTACAATGAGCAGTTCTTC | CASSFVRTGISSYNEQFF
. | TRBD2 | TRBJ2-7 | 16 | TRBV10-2 | TGCGCCAGCAAGGCAACTAGCGGGAGGACGGTCTACGAGCAGTACTTC | CASKATSGRTVYEQYF
. | . | TRBJ2-7 | 11 | TRBV20-1 | TGCAGTGCTAGTGCCCCAGACGAGCAGTACTTC | CSASAPDEQYF
few | TRBD1 | TRBJ2-3 | 14 | TRBV10-1 | TGCGCCAGCAGGCCGGGACAGGGTTCAGATACGCAGTATTTT | CASRPGQGSDTQYF